The 27 T cell receptor beta chains in this list originate from one sample, sequenced in a study of cytomegalovirus exposure and HLA in healthy donors. PCR used 60 Vbeta primers and 13 Jbeta primers. TCRdb keeps only in-frame clones here, not all; method: immunoSEQ multiplex PCR. The table includes around 140,000 clones, 80% detected once. The sequenced material came from PBMCs. The receptor source for this set is a man in his forties in good health and CMV-seronegative.

In the case of this clone: One end of the junction varies from germline; a read error may be responsible. The chain recombines TRBV7-2 with TRBJ1-5; maybe TRBD1 (6 bases). Germline CDR1 reads SGHTA; CDR2 reads FQGNSA. The CDR3 has 16 amino acids. The DNA for the CDR3 is TGTGCCAGCAGTTTAGGGACACCCTATAGCAATCAGCCCCAGCATTTT. Protein product: CASSLGTPYSNQPQHF.

J is TRBJ2-5 and V is TRBV5-1; the D gene is possibly TRBD2 (5 bases). The CDR3 consists of 15 residues. Deletions cut 0 bases from V and 10 bases from J, with 19 bases between. CDR1 is SGHRS, CDR2 YFSETQ, per germline. This CDR3 reads CASSLAEGLNTDQYF. As DNA, the CDR3 is TGCGCCAGCAGCTTGGCCGAGGGCCTCAATACTGACCAGTACTTC.

This chain uses TRBV19 with TRBJ1-5; 9 bases fit TRBD1. V shed 2 bases, J shed 1 base, and the junction held 3 bases outside the gene matches. Germline V CDR1 and CDR2: LNHDA, SQIVND (reference sequence). This CDR3 has 16 residues. DNA for the CDR3: TGTGCCAGTAGTATAAGAGGGACAGGGAGCAATCAGCCCCAGCATTTT. Amino acids: CASSIRGTGSNQPQHF.

This clone was seen only once. This sequence joins TRBV14 and TRBJ1-4; tentative D call: TRBD1 (5 bases). The ends were cut back, 2 bases at V and 8 bases at J, with 12 bases in the middle. CDR1 and CDR2 from the germline V gene are SGHDN and FVKESK. CDR3 length: 14 amino acids. This chain's CDR3 is CASSQNLGQEKLFF. The CDR3 coding sequence is TGTGCCAGCAGCCAAAATCTGGGGCAGGAAAAACTGTTTTTT.

This clone was seen a single time. V is TRBV11-2 and J is TRBJ1-6; possible D gene TRBD1, 5 bases. Trimming left V 0 bases short and J 7 bases short, with 13 bases between. In germline, CDR1 is SGHAT, CDR2 FQNNGV. The CDR3 is 16 amino acids. Written as DNA, the CDR3 is TGTGCCAGCAGCTTAGATCTACGGGCAGGGAATTCACCCCTCCACTTT. Encoded protein: CASSLDLRAGNSPLHF.

This clone has a handful of counts. This chain links TRBV28 with TRBJ1-5, with D maybe TRBD1 (5 bases). V was shortened by 4 bases and J by 2 bases, with 12 bases between the two germline ends. This CDR3 spans 15 amino acids. The V gene's germline CDR1 is MDHEN and CDR2 SYDVKM. The CDR3 DNA reads as TGTGCCAGCAGTTCTCCAGGGTTTGGCAATCAGCCCCAGCATTTT. It codes for CASSSPGFGNQPQHF.

The chain has TRBV5-4 and TRBJ2-7, with 9 bases matching TRBD1. CDR3 length: 14 amino acids. The germline gives CDR1 SGHNT, CDR2 YYREEE (reference sequence). J gave up 2 bases and V 0 bases, and 0 bases lay outside the gene matches. CDR3 nucleotides: TGTGCCAGCAGCTTGGGGACAGGGGCCTACGAGCAGTACTTC. It is translated as CASSLGTGAYEQYF.

V usage is TRBV19 and J usage is TRBJ2-7, with 8 nucleotides matching TRBD1. V gave up 4 bases and J gave up 2 bases; unmatched junction bases: 4. The CDR3 sequence is 14 residues long. Germline values: CDR1 LNHDA, CDR2 SQIVND (reference sequence). The CDR3: CASSNDRGAYEQYF. The CDR3 DNA reads TGTGCCAGTAGTAACGACAGGGGAGCCTACGAGCAGTACTTC.

Only one count was recorded for this clone. The chain recombines TRBV4-1 with TRBJ2-7; TRBD2 agrees at 10 bases. This CDR3 comprises 16 residues. V shed 0 bases, J shed 6 bases, and the junction held 8 bases outside the gene matches. Germline V gives CDR1 MGHRA, CDR2 YSYEKL. The CDR3 DNA reads as TGCGCCAGCAGCCAAGATAGGGCTAGCGGGGGTTTCGAGCAGTACTTC. This encodes CASSQDRASGGFEQYF.

The V and J genes are TRBV1 and TRBJ2-3; the tabulated D call, TRBD2, remains unverified against the DNA. TRBV1 is shown as a pseudogene. This CDR3 region has 16 residues. CDR3 amino acids: CTSSPISGGGTDTQYF. The CDR3 DNA is TGCACCAGCAGCCCGATAAGCGGGGGCGGCACAGATACGCAGTATTTT.

The chain uses TRBV9 and TRBJ2-2; TRBD2 agrees at 12 bases. CDR3 length equals 16 residues. Germline CDR1 reads SGDLS; CDR2 reads YYNGEE. Trimming removed 1 base from V and 4 bases from J; junction bases left unmatched: 2. Here the CDR3 reads CASSVSTSGGTGELFF. In DNA, the CDR3 is TGTGCCAGCAGCGTATCGACTAGCGGGGGCACCGGGGAGCTGTTTTTT.

The chain joins TRBV5-1 to TRBJ2-7; 9 bases line up with TRBD2. Looked up from germline, CDR1 is SGHRS and CDR2 is YFSETQ. The J segment lost 3 bases and the V segment lost 0 bases, leaving 4 bases of the junction unmatched. The CDR3 sequence is 15 residues long. CDR3: CASSLVGSGGYEQYF. CDR3 nucleotide sequence: TGCGCCAGCAGCTTGGTGGGTAGCGGGGGCTACGAGCAGTACTTC.

The V and J genes are TRBV10-3 and TRBJ2-7; possibly TRBD1 for D (6 bases). Trimming shortened V by 4 bases and J by 3 bases, and 13 bases separated the two germline ends. The V gene's germline CDR1 is ENHRY and CDR2 SYGVKD. The CDR3 length is 14 residues. CDR3 nucleotides: TGTGCCATCAGTGTACGACAGGAGAACTACGAGCAGTACTTC. It specifies CAISVRQENYEQYF.

The chain is built from TRBV5-4 and TRBJ2-5, with 8 bases that match TRBD2. The J segment lost 1 base and the V segment lost 2 bases, leaving 4 bases of the junction unmatched. CDR3 length: 15 residues. Germline CDR1 reads SGHNT; CDR2 reads YYREEE (reference sequence). CDR3 region: CASSFWTSSQETQYF. CDR3 DNA: TGTGCCAGCAGCTTTTGGACTAGCAGCCAAGAGACCCAGTACTTC.

This chain uses TRBV21-1 with TRBJ2-5; the D segment call TRBD1 is taken from the table without a DNA check. TRBV21-1 is marked as a pseudogene. This CDR3 comprises 15 residues. CDR3 residues: CASSKVEGVPETQYF. In DNA form, the CDR3 reads TGTGCCAGCAGCAAAGTAGAGGGGGTCCCAGAGACCCAGTACTTC.

V usage is TRBV7-3 and J usage is TRBJ1-6; TRBD1 matches at 7 bases. Germline CDR1 is SGHTA and CDR2 is FQGTGA. Trimming took 5 bases from V and 10 from J; bases not matched to a gene: 11. The CDR3 sequence is 15 residues long. The CDR3 protein is CASSLEYRGGSPLHF. The DNA for the CDR3 is TGTGCCAGCAGCCTCGAATACAGGGGCGGCTCACCCCTCCACTTT.

The chain links TRBV18 to TRBJ1-2, with 8 bases identical to TRBD1. Germline V gene data show CDR1 as KGHSH and CDR2 as LQKENI. The CDR3 length is 18 residues. Trimming took 0 bases from V and 2 from J; bases not matched to a gene: 11. The CDR3 DNA reads as TGTGCCAGCTCACCACCGGTAGTGGCGAGACAGGGGAACTATGGCTACACCTTC. Protein sequence: CASSPPVVARQGNYGYTF.

This rearrangement joins TRBV18 to TRBJ2-7, with 10 bases fitting TRBD1. With V trimmed by 3 bases and J by 1 base, 3 bases remained unmatched. Per the germline V gene, CDR1 is KGHSH and CDR2 is LQKENI. The CDR3 is made up of 15 amino acids. The CDR3: CASSPRTGGSYEQYF. As DNA, the CDR3 is TGTGCCAGCTCACCGAGGACAGGGGGATCCTACGAGCAGTACTTC.

The genes are TRBV7-9 and TRBJ1-2; D gene ambiguous. This CDR3 contains 13 residues. The V and J ends lost 1 base and 7 bases respectively, with 10 bases between them. Per germline, CDR1 SEHNR and CDR2 FQNEAQ (reference sequence). CDR3 residues: CASSLETKLGYTF. The CDR3 nucleotides read TGTGCCAGCAGCTTAGAGACAAAGCTTGGCTACACCTTC.

The J gene is TRBJ1-5, the V gene TRBV2, with D possibly being TRBD1 (5 bases). The ends were cut back, 8 bases at V and 7 bases at J, with 12 bases in the middle. There are 12 residues in the CDR3. Germline CDR1 reads SNHLY; CDR2 reads FYNNEI. The CDR3 sequence: CASGGTRQPQHF. The CDR3 nucleotides read TGTGCCAGCGGGGGGACCAGACAGCCCCAGCATTTT.

The rearrangement uses TRBV7-9 and TRBJ2-7; no clear D. The germline CDR1 and CDR2 sequences are SEHNR and FQNEAQ (reference sequence). There are 13 residues in the CDR3. V dropped 5 bases and J dropped 0 bases, with 8 bases sitting between them. The chain's CDR3 is CASSTDTSYEQYF. The CDR3 DNA follows: TGTGCCAGCAGCACCGACACCTCCTACGAGCAGTACTTC.

The genes are TRBV5-1 and TRBJ2-5, with D unresolved. Deletions cut 2 bases from V and 1 base from J, with 6 bases between. Germline V gene data show CDR1 as SGHRS and CDR2 as YFSETQ. CDR3 length equals 13 residues. The CDR3: CASSFSIQETQYF. CDR3 sequence (DNA): TGCGCCAGCAGCTTCAGTATCCAAGAGACCCAGTACTTC.

This clone was observed a handful of times. V and J are TRBV5-1 and TRBJ2-5; TRBD1 agrees at 8 bases. The CDR3 runs 19 residues. The junction had 13 bases not matched to a gene; V was cut back by 0 bases and J by 0 bases. CDR1 and CDR2 from the germline V gene are SGHRS and YFSETQ. The CDR3 loop is CASSLDPGGSSTNQETQYF. CDR3 nucleotides: TGCGCCAGCAGCTTGGACCCAGGGGGCTCTAGCACCAACCAAGAGACCCAGTACTTC. The full variable domain, rest sourced from reference TRBV5-1 and TRBJ2-5, is KAGVTQTPRYLIKTRGQQVTLSCSPISGHRSVSWYQQTPGQGLQFLFEYFSETQRNKGNFPGRFSGRQFSNSRSEMNVSTLELGDSALYLCASSLDPGGSSTNQETQYFGPGTRLLVL.

The CDR3 spells CASSQVSTGVTDTQYF. The CDR3 nucleotides read TGCGCCAGCAGCCAAGTGTCGACCGGGGTCACAGATACGCAGTATTTT. J is TRBJ2-3 and V is TRBV4-1; TRBD2 is a possible D gene (5 bases). V was pared by 1 base and J by 2 bases, with 13 bases between. This CDR3 is 16 amino acids long. Germline values: CDR1 MGHRA, CDR2 YSYEKL.

The rearrangement joins TRBV10-3 to TRBJ1-5; tentatively, D is TRBD1 (5 bases). The germline V gene encodes CDR1 ENHRY and CDR2 SYGVKD. The V and J ends lost 0 bases and 1 base respectively, with 10 bases between them. This CDR3 has 16 amino acids. The CDR3 nucleotides read TGTGCCATCAGTGAGTCGAGGGGAGGCAGCAATCAGCCCCAGCATTTT. Its translation: CAISESRGGSNQPQHF.

The chain carries TRBV9 and TRBJ2-1; 7 bases match TRBD1. J was trimmed by 7 bases and V by 4 bases; bases with no gene match: 11. The CDR3 totals 15 residues. Germline V lookup: CDR1 SGDLS, CDR2 YYNGEE. The chain's CDR3 is CASSPHQTGSNEQFF. In DNA, the CDR3 is TGTGCCAGCAGCCCTCACCAGACAGGGAGTAATGAGCAGTTCTTC. Full variable domain (remainder filled in from reference TRBV9 and TRBJ2-1): DSGVTQTPKHLITATGQRVTLRCSPRSGDLSVYWYQQSLDQGLQFLIQYYNGEERAKGNILERFSAQQFPDLHSELNLSSLELGDSALYFCASSPHQTGSNEQFFGPGTRLTVL.

The V gene is TRBV5-1, the J gene TRBJ2-5, with D possibly TRBD1 on 6 matching bases. The V end lost 0 bases, the J end lost 5 bases, and 14 bases lay between the germline ends. Germline V gene data show CDR1 as SGHRS and CDR2 as YFSETQ. The CDR3 runs to 15 residues. The CDR3: CASSLGFRGLETQYF. The CDR3 DNA follows: TGCGCCAGCAGCTTGGGTTTCAGGGGTTTGGAGACCCAGTACTTC.